The 18 T cell receptor beta chains reported below all come from one sample, sequenced in a study of cytomegalovirus exposure and HLA in healthy donors. It was with 60 Vbeta and 13 Jbeta primers that the PCR ran. Sequencing used immunoSEQ multiplex PCR; TCRdb keeps in-frame clones, though not all of them. Among roughly 180,000 clones, 84% were seen once, and the ten largest hold 4.8%. Material for sequencing was PBMCs. These receptors were collected from a girl aged 5 to 17 in good health and CMV-seropositive.

This chain links TRBV6-6 with TRBJ1-1, with D unclear. Germline V gene lookup returns CDR1 MNHNY and CDR2 SVGAGI (reference sequence). V lost 2 bases, J lost 1 base, and 5 bases lay in between. This CDR3 is built from 13 residues. The chain's CDR3 is CASSYGGNTEAFF. The CDR3 DNA reads as TGTGCCAGCAGTTACGGCGGGAACACTGAAGCTTTCTTT.

The rearrangement joins TRBV6-1 to TRBJ2-7; D is ambiguous. The CDR3 totals 15 residues. Deletions cut 2 bases from V and 2 bases from J, with 13 bases between. From germline, CDR1 is MNHNS and CDR2 SASEGT. This CDR3 is CASSELDNRPYEQYF. In DNA, the CDR3 is TGTGCCAGCAGTGAACTCGACAACCGTCCCTACGAGCAGTACTTC.

The chain has TRBV6-4 and TRBJ2-1; D is undetermined. CDR1 is MRHNA, CDR2 SNTAGT, per germline. The CDR3 covers 17 residues. V was shortened by 2 bases and J by 7 bases, with 21 bases between the two germline ends. CDR3 sequence reads: CASSDHMGSPNGNEQFF. CDR3 DNA sequence: TGTGCCAGCAGTGACCACATGGGCAGCCCCAATGGGAATGAGCAGTTCTTC.

This chain connects TRBV12-5 to TRBJ1-2, with 7 bases matching TRBD1. Unmatched junction bases numbered 4, after V lost 0 bases and J lost 0 bases. The CDR3 has 16 amino acids. Germline V gene lookup returns CDR1 LGHNT and CDR2 FRNRAP. In DNA, the CDR3 is TGTGCTAGTGGTTTGGTACGGGACAGAGCTAACTATGGCTACACCTTC. This gives the protein CASGLVRDRANYGYTF.

CDR3 region: CASTRDRNTEAFF. In DNA, the CDR3 is TGCGCCAGCACGAGGGACAGGAACACTGAAGCTTTCTTT. The chain recombines TRBV5-1 with TRBJ1-1, with TRBD1 matching 7 bases. The germline V gene encodes CDR1 SGHRS and CDR2 YFSETQ. V lost 6 bases, J lost 1 base, and 3 bases stayed unmatched. This CDR3 has 13 amino acids.

The genes are TRBV19 and TRBJ1-1; D perhaps matches TRBD1 (6 bases). V was trimmed by 8 bases and J by 7 bases, leaving 8 bases between them. The CDR3 contains 10 residues. CDR1 is LNHDA, CDR2 SQIVND, per germline (reference sequence). This CDR3 is CASEQGEAFF. The CDR3 nucleotides read TGTGCCAGTGAACAGGGTGAAGCTTTCTTT. The full variable domain, with the rest looked up from reference TRBV19 and TRBJ1-1, is DGGITQSPKYLFRKEGQNVTLSCEQNLNHDAMYWYRQDPGQGLRLIYYSQIVNDFQKGDIAEGYSVSREKKESFPLTVTSAQKNPTAFYLCASEQGEAFFGQGTRLTVV.

This chain connects TRBV7-9 to TRBJ1-1; TRBD1 aligns across 8 bases. With 6 bases clipped from V and 2 bases from J, the junction kept 5 bases outside the gene matches. Germline V CDR1 and CDR2: SEHNR, FQNEAQ (reference sequence). The CDR3 is 14 amino acids. This CDR3 reads CASSSGQGNTEAFF. In nucleotides, the CDR3 is TGTGCCAGCAGTTCTGGACAGGGAAACACTGAAGCTTTCTTT.

This sequence joins TRBV15 and TRBJ2-3; 8 bases fit TRBD1. This CDR3 is 21 amino acids long. V dropped 0 bases and J dropped 3; count of bases not matched to a gene: 20. Germline CDR1 and CDR2: LNHNV and YYDKDF (reference sequence). This CDR3 reads CATSRENLLLLGQARTDTQYF. CDR3 in DNA: TGTGCCACCAGCAGAGAAAACCTACTACTTTTGGGACAGGCTCGGACAGATACGCAGTATTTT.

The chain uses TRBV4-1 and TRBJ2-1; the D is unclear. Trimming cost V 4 bases and J 0 bases, with 22 bases left between them. Germline values: CDR1 MGHRA, CDR2 YSYEKL. This CDR3 comprises 19 residues. The CDR3 DNA reads as TGCGCCAGCAGCCCAAGATTAAAGAGATACCGAAGCTCCTACAATGAGCAGTTCTTC. Amino acid sequence: CASSPRLKRYRSSYNEQFF.

The CDR3 DNA reads TGTGCCAGCAGCTTAGAAGCTGGGACAGCCTATGGCTACACCTTC. It specifies CASSLEAGTAYGYTF. The chain has TRBV11-2 and TRBJ1-2; the match to TRBD1 covers 7 bases. The junction had 5 bases not matched to a gene; V was cut back by 0 bases and J by 4 bases. This CDR3 has 15 residues. The germline V gene encodes CDR1 SGHAT and CDR2 FQNNGV.

V is TRBV5-1 and J is TRBJ1-1; 7 nucleotides line up with TRBD1. V dropped 4 bases and J dropped 0; count of bases not matched to a gene: 3. CDR3 length: 14 residues. Germline assignment: CDR1 SGHRS and CDR2 YFSETQ. The CDR3 here is CASSRQGMNTEAFF. In DNA, the CDR3 is TGCGCCAGCAGCAGACAGGGAATGAACACTGAAGCTTTCTTT.

V is TRBV6-1 and J is TRBJ1-5, with D perhaps TRBD1 (5 bases). The germline CDR1 and CDR2 sequences are MNHNS and SASEGT. The CDR3 is made up of 14 amino acids. V was trimmed by 6 bases and J by 0 bases, leaving 9 bases between them. The CDR3 region has the DNA TGTGCCAGCAGATTAGACAGTAGCAATCAGCCCCAGCATTTT. Translating gives CASRLDSSNQPQHF.

The genes are TRBV7-8 and TRBJ2-1, with TRBD2 identical over 8 bases. The V gene's germline CDR1 is SGHVS and CDR2 FQNEAQ. After removal of 4 bases from V and 6 bases from J, the junction contained 11 bases not matched to a gene. This CDR3 spans 16 amino acids. The CDR3 spells CASSSWAGGSVNEQFF. The CDR3 DNA follows: TGTGCCAGCAGCTCTTGGGCGGGGGGTTCGGTCAATGAGCAGTTCTTC.

This chain joins TRBV6-5 and TRBJ1-1, with D maybe TRBD1 (6 bases). Trimming shortened V by 7 bases and J by 5 bases, and 17 bases separated the two germline ends. CDR1 is MNHEY and CDR2 is SVGAGI in the germline V gene. This CDR3 comprises 14 residues. The CDR3 DNA reads TGTGCCAGCACCGTGGGGGCAGGCCGAACTGAAGCTTTCTTT. Protein: CASTVGAGRTEAFF.

The rearrangement links TRBV27 to TRBJ1-1, with 9 bases identical to TRBD1. Germline V lookup: CDR1 MNHEY, CDR2 SMNVEV (reference sequence). Unmatched junction bases numbered 9, after V lost 5 bases and J lost 2 bases. This CDR3 comprises 16 residues. The CDR3 is CASSEKQGAFNTEAFF. DNA of the CDR3: TGTGCCAGCAGTGAGAAACAGGGGGCGTTTAACACTGAAGCTTTCTTT.

The chain recombines TRBV10-3 with TRBJ1-2; 7 bases line up with TRBD1. V was clipped by 8 bases and J by 3 bases; unmatched bases: 3. Germline CDR1 is ENHRY and CDR2 is SYGVKD. This CDR3 is built from 12 residues. DNA of the CDR3: TGTGCCATCCGGGACAGCGACTATGGCTACACCTTC. It is translated as CAIRDSDYGYTF.

This clone was counted once. The chain links TRBV7-9 to TRBJ2-3; 14 nucleotides agree with TRBD2. The CDR3 length is 18 residues. Germline-derived CDR1 and CDR2 are SEHNR and FQNEAQ (reference sequence). V was pared by 6 bases and J by 0 bases, with 8 bases of the junction left unmatched. The CDR3 is CASRPGLAGGPSTDTQYF. CDR3 nucleotides: TGTGCCAGCAGACCAGGACTAGCGGGGGGCCCTAGCACAGATACGCAGTATTTT.

CDR3 DNA: TGTGCCAGCAGTTACCCCAGGCCCGGGGGCACTGAAGCTTTCTTT. The encoded protein is CASSYPRPGGTEAFF. The chain has TRBV6-5 and TRBJ1-1; TRBD1 might be the D (5 bases). Germline CDR1 is MNHEY and CDR2 is SVGAGI. This CDR3 region has 15 residues. Deletions cut 2 bases from V and 4 bases from J, with 14 bases between.